This T cell receptor (beta chain) appears in the sequencing data of a study of T cell changes during pregnancy in multiple sclerosis. The CDR3 is 14 residues long. CDR1 is SGHKS, CDR2 YYEKEE, per germline (reference sequence). V gave up 3 bases and J gave up 2 bases; unmatched junction bases: 3. The data were produced by immunoSEQ multiplex PCR, yet TCRdb's version contains in-frame clones alone and is incomplete. The table has 100,000 or so clones, roughly 92% seen once. The source was peripheral blood, collected after pregnancy. The TCR was taken from a female donor with multiple sclerosis, enrolled in a pregnancy study. The chain recombines TRBV5-5 with TRBJ1-2, with 8 bases identical to TRBD1. The CDR3 DNA reads as TGTGCCAGCAGCTGGGGGACAGGAAACTATGGCTACACCTTC. Protein sequence: CASSWGTGNYGYTF.